The T cell receptor (beta chain) described here comes from a study of T cell responses to AZD1222 COVID-19 vaccine. This clone was counted between two and nine times. Its antigen is currently unknown. Repertoires were generated with immunoSEQ multiplex PCR, while TCRdb's copy carries only in-frame clones and drops some. The sample includes more than 150,000 clones, 85% to 90% of them seen just once. Study conclusions and caveats: Spike as a whole was targeted by vaccine-associated CD4 TCRs, dominant at 160-218 and 743-854. Clonal diversity may have been underestimated, and the donors were mostly white British, with more females than males.

This specimen consisted of peripheral blood, obtained on day 0 of AZD1222 vaccination. The source is an adult in good health.

The CDR3 sequence: CASIMRNSRAKVGYTF. The CDR3 DNA reads as TGTGCCAGCATCATGCGAAATAGTCGGGCGAAGGTTGGCTACACCTTC. The gene calls are TRBV28 and TRBJ1-2; no definite D call. Between the trimmed V and J ends, which lost 7 bases and 7 bases, there was a span of 25 bases. The V gene's germline CDR1 is MDHEN and CDR2 SYDVKM. The CDR3 is made up of 16 amino acids.